One T cell receptor beta chain is described in this entry. V lost 0 bases to trimming and J lost 4 bases, with 13 bases between them. Germline CDR1 and CDR2: SGHRS and YFSETQ. This CDR3 spans 15 amino acids. This entry comes from a study of blood T cell repertoires in COVID-19. Turning to the study itself: Material from acute and convalescent COVID-19 was sourced from the United States, Italy and Spain. PBMCs, B-cell-depleted T cells, or T cells provided the cDNA or gDNA that made up the material.

Per the original methods: Researchers report that nucleated cell counts were estimated from reference gene primer amplification. TCRdb keeps only in-frame clones here, not all; method: immunoSEQ multiplex PCR. The DNA was the basis for D and trimming; V, J and clone size are from that table. Of over 45,000 clones in the sample, approximately 84% are singletons; the top ten hold nearly 4.5%. The material sequenced was peripheral blood. The source of this sequence is a man over 45 with active COVID-19. This chain uses TRBV5-1 with TRBJ1-1; D gene ambiguous. The CDR3 region is CASSLVGATGTEAFF. The DNA for the CDR3 is TGCGCCAGCAGCTTGGTCGGCGCTACGGGCACTGAAGCTTTCTTT.